This is a list of T cell receptor beta chains from one sample in a study of T cell responses to AZD1222 COVID-19 vaccine. The protocol was immunoSEQ multiplex PCR, while the TCRdb copy is restricted to in-frame clones and leaves out a portion. The table has about 140,000 clones, about 90% seen once. The sequences come from peripheral blood, collected 28 days after the second dose of the MenACWY control vaccine. These TCRs come from an adult who received the MenACWY meningococcal vaccine as a control. The CDR3 runs from the conserved cysteine through the conserved F or W. A D gene is named only where the DNA matches it firmly. Some rows mark clone size as missing; the rest say once, few, many or name a class of expanded clone.

j_call	d_call	cdr3_length	v_call	clone_size	cdr3_nt	cdr3_aa
TRBJ1-6	-	13	TRBV28	-	TGTGCCAGCAGTCGGGGCAGGGTGGGACCCCTCCACTTT	CASSRGRVGPLHF
TRBJ1-4	-	14	TRBV27	-	TGTGCCAGCAGTTTTGTGGGGGCTAACGAAAAACTGTTTTTT	CASSFVGANEKLFF
TRBJ1-4	TRBD1	15	TRBV19	-	TGTGCCAGCACGACAGGGGTGGGAACTAATGAAAAACTGTTTTTT	CASTTGVGTNEKLFF
TRBJ2-3	TRBD2	18	TRBV7-2	-	TGTGCCAGCAGCCGGACCTTACTAGCGGGAGGGAGCACAGATACGCAGTATTTT	CASSRTLLAGGSTDTQYF
TRBJ2-3	TRBD1	16	TRBV24-1	-	TGTGCCACCAGTGACGATGGACAGGGGGTAAGAGATACGCAGTATTTT	CATSDDGQGVRDTQYF
TRBJ1-5	TRBD1	15	TRBV7-2	-	TGTGCCAGCAGCTTAGCACAGGGGGGCGATCAGCCCCAGCATTTT	CASSLAQGGDQPQHF
TRBJ2-7	TRBD1	14	TRBV27	-	TGTGCCAGCAGTTTAGGGAGACAGGGGTCCGAGCAGTACTTC	CASSLGRQGSEQYF
TRBJ2-7	TRBD1	14	TRBV19	-	TGTGCCAGTAGTGTGGGACAGCTAACCTACGAGCAGTACTTC	CASSVGQLTYEQYF
TRBJ2-1	TRBD2	15	TRBV7-9	-	TGTGCCAGCAGCATAGGCGGGAGCTCCTACAATGAGCAGTTCTTC	CASSIGGSSYNEQFF
TRBJ2-1	-	13	TRBV5-6	-	TGTGCCAGCAGCTTGGTGGTCTACAATGAGCAGTTCTTC	CASSLVVYNEQFF
TRBJ2-2	TRBD1	15	TRBV7-2	-	TGTGCCAGCAGCCGGGACAGACGGAACACCGGGGAGCTGTTTTTT	CASSRDRRNTGELFF
TRBJ2-7	-	15	TRBV5-1	-	TGCGCCAGCAGCTTCTGGACCGGGAACATCTACGAGCAGTACTTC	CASSFWTGNIYEQYF
TRBJ1-6	-	18	TRBV7-6	-	TGTGCCAGCAGCTTAGATTGGGATTCTAGCTCCTATAATTCACCCCTCCACTTT	CASSLDWDSSSYNSPLHF
TRBJ1-3	-	15	TRBV6-5	-	TGTGCCTGCAAGAGAGGGCCCCTCTCTGGAAACACCATATATTTT	CACKRGPLSGNTIYF
TRBJ2-2	-	15	TRBV28	-	TGTGCCAGCAGTCCAGGCGGGATCAACACCGGGGAGCTGTTTTTT	CASSPGGINTGELFF
TRBJ2-1	-	17	TRBV7-2	few	TGTGCCAGCAGCTTAAGGGCGACCCAGGGGCCATACAATGAGCAGTTCTTC	CASSLRATQGPYNEQFF
TRBJ2-7	-	15	TRBV18	once	TGTGCCAGCTCACCAATGTCAGTGAGCTCCTACGAGCAGTACTTC	CASSPMSVSSYEQYF
TRBJ1-2	TRBD1	17	TRBV19	-	TGTGCCAGTAGTTACCCGGGACAGGGGGCCGGTCAATATGGCTACACCTTC	CASSYPGQGAGQYGYTF
TRBJ1-3	-	13	TRBV9	few	TGTGCCAGCAGCGTAGCGGGGGGAAACACCATATATTTT	CASSVAGGNTIYF
TRBJ1-6	-	12	TRBV6-5	few	TGTGCCAGCAGTTACTTGGGTTCACCCCTCCACTTT	CASSYLGSPLHF
TRBJ2-7	TRBD1	14	TRBV7-2	-	TGTGCCAGCAGCCGGAGCGGACAGGCCTACGAGCAGTACTTC	CASSRSGQAYEQYF
TRBJ1-4	-	15	TRBV6-5	once	TGTGCCAGCAGGACCTTTAGGACAGCTAATGAAAAACTGTTTTTT	CASRTFRTANEKLFF
TRBJ1-6	-	14	TRBV28	-	TGTGCCAGCAGCCCCGGACTGTTTAATTCACCCCTCCACTTT	CASSPGLFNSPLHF
TRBJ2-3	-	13	TRBV12-3/TRBV12-4	-	TGTGCCAGCAACAGGGCTACAAGGGATACGCAGTATTTT	CASNRATRDTQYF
TRBJ1-5	-	14	TRBV3-1/TRBV3-2	-	TGTGCCAGCAGCCTTCAGGGGTCGGGCCAGCCCCAGCATTTT	CASSLQGSGQPQHF
TRBJ2-2	-	17	TRBV21-1	-	TGTGCCAGCAGCAAAGAGGGGACAGGGGGGGTAACCGGGGAGCTGTTTTTT	CASSKEGTGGVTGELFF
TRBJ1-1	-	14	TRBV6-6	-	TGTGCCAGCACCCTTCACGCAGGGAACACTGAAGCTTTCTTT	CASTLHAGNTEAFF
TRBJ2-2	-	12	TRBV29-1	once	TGCAGCGTTGCCCGATACACCGGGGAGCTGTTTTTT	CSVARYTGELFF
TRBJ2-6	-	14	TRBV7-9	-	TGTGCCAGCAGCCTGGCTTCTGGGGCCAACGTCCTGACTTTC	CASSLASGANVLTF
TRBJ2-1	-	13	TRBV6-5	-	TGTGCCAGCAGTTACTCGGCAGTTAGTGAGCAGTTCTTC	CASSYSAVSEQFF
TRBJ1-1	-	11	TRBV6-2/TRBV6-3	-	TGTGCCAGCAGCAGGAACACTGAAGCTTTCTTT	CASSRNTEAFF
TRBJ1-6	-	13	TRBV29-1	-	TGCAGCGTCGAAACAGGGCACAATTCACCCCTCCACTTT	CSVETGHNSPLHF
TRBJ1-5	TRBD1	15	TRBV2	-	TGTGCCAGCAGGGCCTGGACAGGGGAAAAGCAGCCCCAGCATTTT	CASRAWTGEKQPQHF
TRBJ1-5	TRBD1	15	TRBV19	-	TGTGCCAGTAGTATAGGGACAGGTGGCAATCAGCCCCAGCATTTT	CASSIGTGGNQPQHF
TRBJ2-1	-	17	TRBV11-2	-	TGTGCCAGCAGCTTAGACGGCCTGGGCGGGTCCTACAATGAGCAGTTCTTC	CASSLDGLGGSYNEQFF
TRBJ1-4	-	15	TRBV6-1	-	TGTGCCAGCAGTGAGAGATCCGGGGCTAATGAAAAACTGTTTTTT	CASSERSGANEKLFF
TRBJ1-6	-	15	TRBV5-1	-	TGCGCCAGCGGATTTGAGGACAGTTTTAATTCACCCCTCCACTTT	CASGFEDSFNSPLHF
TRBJ1-1	-	14	TRBV19	-	TGTGCCAGTTATGACAGCCCCATGAACACTGAAGCTTTCTTT	CASYDSPMNTEAFF
TRBJ1-6	-	13	TRBV9	-	TGTGCCAGCAGCGTAGGGACAAAGGCACCCCTCCACTTT	CASSVGTKAPLHF
TRBJ1-5	-	14	TRBV19	-	TGTGCCAGTAGTATTCCTGGGAGGGATCAGCCCCAGCATTTT	CASSIPGRDQPQHF
TRBJ1-6	TRBD1	19	TRBV27	-	TGTGCCAGCAGTTTAACCGGGGACAGGGGTCCCCATTTTAATTCACCCCTCCACTTT	CASSLTGDRGPHFNSPLHF
TRBJ2-2	-	14	TRBV2	-	TGTGCCAGCACCGGGTGGGGATGGACCGGGGAGCTGTTTTTT	CASTGWGWTGELFF
TRBJ2-3	TRBD1	15	TRBV15	-	TGTGCCACCAGCGCCCTGACAGGGGCGGGAGATACGCAGTATTTT	CATSALTGAGDTQYF
TRBJ2-2	TRBD1	14	TRBV19	-	TGTGCCAGTAGTAACAGGGGGTACACCGGGGAGCTGTTTTTT	CASSNRGYTGELFF
TRBJ2-1	TRBD2	16	TRBV10-1	-	TGCGCCAGCAGTGCGTCGGGGGGGCGATCCTACAATGAGCAGTTCTTC	CASSASGGRSYNEQFF
TRBJ1-2	TRBD1	15	TRBV7-8	-	TGTGCCAGCAGCTTAAAGGGACAGGGCCAATATGGCTACACCTTC	CASSLKGQGQYGYTF
TRBJ2-1	TRBD2	15	TRBV4-1	few	TGCGCCAGCAGCCTTGGACTAGCTTCCCTCAATGAGCAGTTCTTC	CASSLGLASLNEQFF
TRBJ2-2	-	16	TRBV7-9	-	TGTGCCAGCAGCCGGGACATGGGGCTATACACCGGGGAGCTGTTTTTT	CASSRDMGLYTGELFF
TRBJ2-7	TRBD1	19	TRBV23-1	-	TGCGCCAGCAGTCAACACCGGGACAGGGACCCGGTACGCATATACGAGCAGTACTTC	CASSQHRDRDPVRIYEQYF
TRBJ1-2	-	11	TRBV7-2	-	TGTGCCAGCAGCCGGACGCAAGGCTACACCTTC	CASSRTQGYTF
TRBJ1-1	-	16	TRBV7-8	-	TGTGCCAGCAGCTTAGTTGGGGGGGGGATGAACACTGAAGCTTTCTTT	CASSLVGGGMNTEAFF
TRBJ1-4	-	16	TRBV19	-	TGTGCCAGTAGTATAGGCAGGACTGCAACTAATGAAAAACTGTTTTTT	CASSIGRTATNEKLFF
TRBJ2-1	TRBD2	20	TRBV6-6	-	TGTGCCAGCAGCTTATCGCCGGGACTAGAGGATTTAGGGGTACGAAATGAGCAGTTCTTC	CASSLSPGLEDLGVRNEQFF
TRBJ1-6	TRBD1	15	TRBV27	-	TGTGCCAGCAGTCCCGCGACAGGGGGCTCGGCACCCCTCCACTTT	CASSPATGGSAPLHF
TRBJ2-3	TRBD1	18	TRBV14	once	TGTGCCAGCAGCCAACCCAGACTCAGGGGGATCGTAACAGATACGCAGTATTTT	CASSQPRLRGIVTDTQYF
TRBJ1-1	-	16	TRBV19	-	TGTGCCAGTAGTGGAGAACAGGGACCTTCTAACACTGAAGCTTTCTTT	CASSGEQGPSNTEAFF
TRBJ1-5	-	15	TRBV19	-	TGTGCCAGTAGTATTTCCGGGGCCGTCAATCAGCCCCAGCATTTT	CASSISGAVNQPQHF
TRBJ2-5	-	13	TRBV9	-	TGTGCCAGCAGCGGGGCCACCGGGCTTACCCAGTACTTC	CASSGATGLTQYF